These 5 T cell receptor beta chains came from one sample sequenced in a study of OX40 agonist ivuxolimab in advanced cancers. Sequencing used immunoSEQ multiplex PCR; TCRdb keeps in-frame clones, though not all of them. This sample has about 62,000 clones, with about four fifths found just once. The specimen comprised CD4+ or CD8+ T cells sorted from blood, sampled in a trial of the OX40 agonist ivuxolimab. These receptors all come from an adult with an advanced solid tumor such as melanoma, head and neck, liver or kidney cancer.

This clone has only one observation. The chain carries TRBV2 and TRBJ1-4; D is ambiguous. Trimming removed 1 base at V and 7 bases at J, with 10 bases between. This CDR3 region has 14 residues. Germline-derived CDR1 and CDR2 are SNHLY and FYNNEI. The DNA of the CDR3 is TGTGCCAGCAGTGAAGAATTGCTAGCTGAAAAACTGTTTTTT. Amino acids: CASSEELLAEKLFF. Looking up the rest from reference TRBV2 and TRBJ1-4 gives the full variable domain: EPEVTQTPSHQVTQMGQEVILRCVPISNHLYFYWYRQILGQKVEFLVSFYNNEISEKSEIFDDQFSVERPDGSNFTLKIRSTKLEDSAMYFCASSEELLAEKLFFGSGTQLSVL.

The J gene is TRBJ2-7, the V gene TRBV30; D may be TRBD1 (5 bases). V was clipped by 5 bases and J by 1 base, with 15 bases between them. In germline, CDR1 is GTSNPN, CDR2 SVGIG (reference sequence). The CDR3 is 14 residues long. In nucleotides, the CDR3 is TGTGCCTGGGACAGAAGATCCCCTTCCTACGAGCAGTACTTC. Its translation: CAWDRRSPSYEQYF. Combining the CDR3 with reference TRBV30 and TRBJ2-7 gives the whole variable domain SQTIHQWPATLVQPVGSPLSLECTVEGTSNPNLYWYRQAAGRGLQLLFYSVGIGQISSEVPQNLSASRPQDRQFILSSKKLLLSDSGFYLCAWDRRSPSYEQYFGPGTRLTVT.

This sequence joins TRBV28 and TRBJ2-1; 8 bases line up with TRBD1. CDR1 is MDHEN, CDR2 SYDVKM, per germline. After removal of 9 bases from V and 3 bases from J, the junction contained 13 bases not matched to a gene. The CDR3 consists of 16 residues. CDR3 sequence: CASSPTGTGYYNEQFF. CDR3 sequence (DNA): TGTGCCAGTTCCCCAACCGGGACAGGATACTACAATGAGCAGTTCTTC.

This chain joins TRBV6-1 and TRBJ2-3; D ambiguous. The CDR3 is made up of 15 amino acids. Germline values: CDR1 MNHNS, CDR2 SASEGT. V dropped 4 bases and J dropped 1 base, with 12 bases sitting between them. The CDR3 region has the DNA TGTGCCAGCAGTGTACAATCCGGAGGCACAGATACGCAGTATTTT. It yields the protein CASSVQSGGTDTQYF.

CDR3 nucleotide sequence: TGCAGCGTAGTTAGTACAGGGGCCACTGAAGCTTTCTTT. It is translated as CSVVSTGATEAFF. The chain couples TRBV29-1 to TRBJ1-1, with TRBD1 identical over 7 bases. The V segment lost 6 bases and the J segment 4 bases; nucleotides outside the gene matches: 8. The CDR3 spans 13 residues. CDR1 is SQVTM and CDR2 is ANQGSEA in the germline V gene.